The clone carrying this TCR beta chain was counted between two and nine times. Its specificity is not known. These data belong to a study of early T cells in non-severe SARS-CoV-2 infection. About the study: Sequencing targeted bulk RNA from unsorted whole blood, leaving chains unpaired.

As part of library construction, unique molecular identifiers were attached to individual cDNA molecules. TCRdb passed the 5' RACE reads through MiXCR, listing each CDR3 protein once. The sample holds 55,000 to 85,000 distinct CDR3 sequences, about a tenth seen once. Study outcomes and limitations: Using VDJdb, the matching emphasized anti-spike CD8 responses while missing private and CD4 specificities.

The CDR3 consists of 14 residues. Trimming shortened V by 0 bases and J by 3 bases, and 6 bases separated the two germline ends. The V gene's germline CDR1 is KGHDR and CDR2 SFDVKD. This chain links TRBV24-1 with TRBJ2-3; D is unresolved. The specimen comprised whole blood, sampled at baseline. The sequence was collected from an adult who was a healthcare worker with PCR-confirmed SARS-CoV-2 infection or an uninfected control (not recorded which). The CDR3 reads CATSDLYLTDTQYF. CDR3 sequence (DNA): TGTGCCACCAGTGATTTGTATCTGACAGATACGCAGTATTTT.